This T cell receptor (beta chain) was documented in a study of blood T cell repertoires in COVID-19. The wider study: Italy, Spain and the United States were the sources of the convalescent and acute COVID-19 samples. Nucleic acid was either cDNA or gDNA, and it came from T cells, B-cell-depleted T cells, or PBMCs.

Original analysis: Cell counts per sample came from amplifying reference gene primers. The method was immunoSEQ multiplex PCR; TCRdb's version includes in-frame clones alone and lacks a portion of them. That table supplies the V and J calls and clone size; D and trimming were determined from the DNA. The sample lists roughly 350,000 clones; around 85% were seen once. Germline CDR1 is MNHEY and CDR2 is SMNVEV (reference sequence). The CDR3 is 14 amino acids. Germline trimming cut 5 bases from V and 4 bases from J; bases unmatched to any gene: 5. The chain is built from TRBV27 and TRBJ2-3; 8 bases match TRBD1. The sequence derives from a woman aged 18-29 years with acute or convalescent COVID-19. Sequencing was carried out using peripheral blood. This CDR3 reads CASSQDRVSDTQYF. DNA for the CDR3: TGTGCCAGCAGTCAGGACAGGGTGTCAGATACGCAGTATTTT.